These 21 T cell receptor beta chains were all obtained from the same sample, sequenced in a study of technical replicates of blood from a few donors. Profiled with immunoSEQ multiplex PCR; TCRdb holds only in-frame clones, not every one. The sample gives tens of thousands of clones, approximately 96% of which show up once; roughly 0.33% is in the top ten. The sequencing sample was made of T cells isolated from PBMCs. The receptors stem from a human donor in good health.

The CDR3 DNA sequence: TGTGCCAGCAGTATTAGTAGATACGCTGAAGCTTTCTTT. Residues: CASSISRYAEAFF. This chain joins TRBV27 and TRBJ1-1; no clear D gene. The CDR3 runs 13 residues. The ends were cut back, 5 bases at V and 6 bases at J, with 13 bases in the middle. CDR1 and CDR2 from the germline V gene are MNHEY and SMNVEV (reference sequence).

J is TRBJ1-2 and V is TRBV7-9, with TRBD1 matching over 8 bases. Germline CDR1 SEHNR, CDR2 FQNEAQ (reference sequence). The junction had 5 bases not matched to a gene; V was cut back by 5 bases and J by 3 bases. The CDR3 is made up of 14 amino acids. For the CDR3, the DNA is TGTGCCAGCAGCGCCTCACAGGGGGACTATGGCTACACCTTC. Translating it yields CASSASQGDYGYTF.

This clone was counted a single time. V and J are TRBV29-1 and TRBJ2-5, with 7 positions matching TRBD1. V shed 3 bases, J shed 3 bases, and the junction held 10 bases outside the gene matches. Germline CDR1 SQVTM, CDR2 ANQGSEA. This CDR3 region has 15 residues. CDR3 region: CSVEGQQSREETQYF. In DNA form, the CDR3 reads TGCAGCGTTGAGGGACAGCAATCGAGAGAAGAGACCCAGTACTTC.

The chain carries TRBV6-1 and TRBJ2-2; possibly TRBD1 for D (5 bases). Trimming removed 2 bases at V and 4 bases at J, with 11 bases between. The CDR3 consists of 15 residues. Germline assignment: CDR1 MNHNS and CDR2 SASEGT. In nucleotides, the CDR3 is TGTGCCAGCAGTGAACCCGGACACCTCACCGGGGAGCTGTTTTTT. Encoded protein: CASSEPGHLTGELFF.

The rearrangement links TRBV19 to TRBJ2-3, with D possibly being TRBD2 (6 bases). CDR3 length: 15 residues. V lost 5 bases and J lost 2, with 14 bases in between. CDR1 is LNHDA, CDR2 SQIVND, per germline (reference sequence). DNA of the CDR3: TGTGCCAGTAGTCTCGGGACTTCCTCCACAGATACGCAGTATTTT. Protein: CASSLGTSSTDTQYF.

CDR3 protein: CASSVSQGSTEAFF. The CDR3 coding sequence is TGTGCCAGCAGCGTATCTCAGGGGAGCACTGAAGCTTTCTTT. The V and J genes are TRBV9 and TRBJ1-1, with a weak D call TRBD1 (6 bases). CDR3 length equals 14 residues. V lost 1 base and J 4 bases, leaving 11 bases between the germline ends. Germline loops: CDR1 SGDLS, CDR2 YYNGEE.

The V and J genes are TRBV7-9 and TRBJ2-2, with D perhaps matching TRBD1 (5 bases). This CDR3 is 15 amino acids long. The V and J ends lost 6 bases and 0 bases respectively, with 11 bases between them. Germline loops: CDR1 SEHNR, CDR2 FQNEAQ (reference sequence). In nucleotides, the CDR3 is TGTGCCAGCAGAGGACACCTCGCGAACACCGGGGAGCTGTTTTTT. As protein: CASRGHLANTGELFF.

This chain links TRBV7-9 with TRBJ1-1; 9 bases line up with TRBD1. Germline V gene lookup returns CDR1 SEHNR and CDR2 FQNEAQ (reference sequence). This CDR3 is built from 15 residues. V lost 5 bases and J lost 4; bases outside the gene matches: 8. The CDR3 DNA sequence: TGTGCCAGCAGCCCGAGGGACAGGGAAGGCACTGAAGCTTTCTTT. It specifies CASSPRDREGTEAFF.

The chain uses TRBV7-5 and TRBJ1-2; the table's D call of TRBD1 was not tested on the DNA. TRBV7-5 has pseudogene status. The CDR3 totals 13 residues. In nucleotides, the CDR3 is TGTGCCAGCAGCCTTGGGGCAGGCGGCGGCTACACCTTC. Encoded protein: CASSLGAGGGYTF.

V is TRBV11-2 and J is TRBJ2-3; the match to TRBD2 covers 7 bases. The germline CDR1 and CDR2 sequences are SGHAT and FQNNGV. The CDR3 is made up of 14 amino acids. Trimming took 2 bases from V and 3 from J; bases not matched to a gene: 2. CDR3 in DNA: TGTGCCAGCAGCTTACAGGGAGGGACAGATACGCAGTATTTT. This encodes CASSLQGGTDTQYF.

The V call is TRBV6-5, the J call TRBJ1-2; unclear D gene. The CDR3 has 13 residues. Trimming removed 3 bases from V and 4 bases from J, with 9 bases in between. Germline V CDR1 and CDR2: MNHEY, SVGAGI. Here the CDR3 DNA reads TGTGCCAGCAGTTATGGCAGTGCCTATGGCTACACCTTC. Protein product: CASSYGSAYGYTF.

V usage is TRBV4-3 and J usage is TRBJ1-2; possible D gene TRBD1, 6 bases. The CDR3 sequence is 16 residues long. Germline loops: CDR1 LGHNA, CDR2 YSLEER. Trimming shortened V by 0 bases and J by 5 bases, and 16 bases separated the two germline ends. The DNA for the CDR3 is TGCGCCAGCAGCCAAGATGAACTTACAGGGCCATATGGCTACACCTTC. Its protein product is CASSQDELTGPYGYTF.

The V gene is TRBV7-2, the J gene TRBJ2-3; 8 positions match TRBD2. The germline CDR1 and CDR2 sequences are SGHTA and FQGNSA. The V and J ends lost 0 bases and 4 bases, in that order; junction bases with no gene match: 12. This CDR3 is built from 18 residues. The CDR3: CASSLAQEREFGPDTQYF. The CDR3 bases are TGTGCCAGCAGCTTAGCGCAGGAGCGGGAGTTTGGGCCAGATACGCAGTATTTT.

The chain has TRBV5-6 and TRBJ2-7; 7 positions agree with TRBD2. Losses at the gene ends were 5 bases for V and 3 bases for J; bases not matched to a gene: 5. The CDR3 is made up of 13 amino acids. Germline values: CDR1 SGHDT, CDR2 YYEEEE. Here the CDR3 reads CASSWGDYYEQYF. The CDR3 nucleotides are TGTGCCAGCAGTTGGGGGGACTACTACGAGCAGTACTTC.

The CDR3 protein is CASSLDIILEAFF. DNA for the CDR3: TGCGCCAGCAGCTTGGATATTATACTGGAAGCTTTCTTT. The rearrangement uses TRBV5-1 and TRBJ1-1; D ambiguous. Germline V gene data show CDR1 as SGHRS and CDR2 as YFSETQ. CDR3 length equals 13 residues. The V and J ends lost 0 bases and 8 bases respectively, with 11 bases between them.

CDR3 DNA: TGTGCCAGCAGCCGGACTAGCGGTTTGACCGGGGAGCTGTTTTTT. It is translated as CASSRTSGLTGELFF. The chain has TRBV28 and TRBJ2-2; 10 bases align to TRBD2. This CDR3 spans 15 amino acids. V dropped 6 bases and J dropped 5; count of bases not matched to a gene: 6. The germline V gene encodes CDR1 MDHEN and CDR2 SYDVKM.

The rearrangement links TRBV6-4 to TRBJ2-6; the D is unclear. This CDR3 has 15 amino acids. Germline V gives CDR1 MRHNA, CDR2 SNTAGT. The V and J ends lost 8 bases and 3 bases respectively, with 14 bases between them. Here the CDR3 reads CASLEATFGANVLTF. CDR3 nucleotides: TGTGCCAGCCTAGAGGCTACATTTGGGGCCAACGTCCTGACTTTC.

This chain links TRBV29-1 with TRBJ2-7; D is uncertain. Per germline, CDR1 SQVTM and CDR2 ANQGSEA. This CDR3 has 14 residues. The V and J ends lost 4 bases and 3 bases respectively, with 16 bases between them. CDR3 nucleotides: TGCAGCGTTGTTCCTCACAACTACTACTACGAGCAGTACTTC. It yields the protein CSVVPHNYYYEQYF.

The chain joins TRBV10-3 to TRBJ2-2, with 7 bases that match TRBD1. Germline V gives CDR1 ENHRY, CDR2 SYGVKD. The CDR3 consists of 14 residues. V was clipped by 6 bases and J by 2 bases; unmatched bases: 3. As DNA, the CDR3 is TGTGCCATCAGCGGACAGGATAACACCGGGGAGCTGTTTTTT. Translation gives CAISGQDNTGELFF.

In this sample, this clone turned up once. The chain combines TRBV11-2 with TRBJ2-2; 9 bases map to TRBD1. The CDR3 loop spans 18 amino acids. V dropped 0 bases and J dropped 6; count of bases not matched to a gene: 11. The germline V gene encodes CDR1 SGHAT and CDR2 FQNNGV. The CDR3 spells CASSLEGQGFRSAGELFF. The CDR3 nucleotides read TGTGCCAGCAGCTTAGAGGGACAGGGATTCCGCTCCGCCGGGGAGCTGTTTTTT.

The rearrangement joins TRBV15 to TRBJ2-3; no clear D gene. The germline V and J ends were trimmed by 0 bases and 6 bases, with 10 bases remaining between them. Germline V gives CDR1 LNHNV, CDR2 YYDKDF (reference sequence). The CDR3 contains 14 residues. The CDR3 nucleotides are TGTGCCACCAGCAGAGAGTCAGGCTGGGATACGCAGTATTTT. Protein sequence: CATSRESGWDTQYF.